These T cell receptor beta chains were read from a single sample in a study of cytotoxic CD8 clonotypes in ibrutinib-treated CLL. This table comes from immunoSEQ multiplex PCR, and its TCRdb copy is limited to in-frame clones, with some not included. This sample has some 160,000 clones, with approximately 77% found just once. The sequenced sample was PBMCs, obtained after 12 months of ibrutinib treatment. The receptors derive from a human donor with chronic lymphocytic leukemia. Each CDR3 is given with its conserved first and last residue. D genes are given only for firm matches. Rows give clone size only sometimes, using once, few, many, or a class for an expanded clone.

abundance,d_gene,v_gene,j_gene,CDR3aa,CDR3nt
.,.,TRBV5-4,TRBJ2-3,CASSLRSFTDTQYF,TGTGCCAGCAGCTTGAGGTCATTCACAGATACGCAGTATTTT
.,TRBD1,TRBV4-3,TRBJ1-5,CASSPGQAVAQHF,TGCGCCAGCAGCCCCGGACAGGCTGTAGCTCAGCATTTT
.,TRBD1,TRBV10-3,TRBJ1-1,CAIAIDRVNTEAFF,TGTGCCATAGCCATCGACAGGGTTAACACTGAAGCTTTCTTT
.,.,TRBV5-1,TRBJ1-4,CASSLRGTSEKLFF,TGCGCCAGCAGCTTGAGGGGGACATCTGAAAAACTGTTTTTT
.,TRBD2,TRBV2,TRBJ2-1,CAIGLAGGNEQFF,TGTGCCATCGGACTAGCGGGGGGCAATGAGCAGTTCTTC
.,TRBD1,TRBV28,TRBJ2-4,CASTPAPTGGAGWRRKNIQYF,TGTGCCAGCACCCCCGCGCCGACAGGGGGCGCAGGATGGCGGAGGAAAAACATTCAGTACTTC
.,TRBD1,TRBV6-1,TRBJ2-3,CASSPTGGLTDTQYF,TGTGCCAGCAGTCCGACAGGGGGCCTCACAGATACGCAGTATTTT
.,TRBD1,TRBV9,TRBJ1-4,CASSGGQDHHEKLFF,TGTGCCAGCAGCGGTGGACAGGATCATCATGAAAAACTGTTTTTT
once,.,TRBV19,TRBJ1-1,CASSIEARTEAFF,TGTGCCAGTAGTATCGAGGCTCGAACTGAAGCTTTCTTT
.,TRBD1,TRBV30,TRBJ1-1,CACDRGNTEAFF,TGTGCCTGCGACAGGGGGAACACTGAAGCTTTCTTT
once,TRBD2,TRBV10-3,TRBJ2-1,CAISARQRGDNEQFF,TGTGCCATCAGTGCTCGGCAGCGGGGGGACAATGAGCAGTTCTTC
once,TRBD2,TRBV7-2,TRBJ2-1,CASSAAYLRERGNEQFF,TGTGCCAGCAGCGCCGCCTACTTGCGGGAGAGGGGCAATGAGCAGTTCTTC
.,.,TRBV6-1,TRBJ1-5,CASSWGEGQPQHF,TGTGCCAGCAGTTGGGGTGAAGGTCAGCCCCAGCATTTT
.,.,TRBV2,TRBJ2-3,CASRTRSTDTQYF,TGTGCCAGCAGGACTCGGAGCACAGATACGCAGTATTTT
.,TRBD2,TRBV4-3,TRBJ2-5,CASSLSGGETQYF,TGCGCCAGCAGCCTATCGGGGGGGGAGACCCAGTACTTC
.,.,TRBV5-1,TRBJ2-7,CASSPGRDSYPYEQYF,TGCGCCAGCAGCCCGGGCCGGGACTCCTACCCGTACGAGCAGTACTTC
once,.,TRBV7-3,TRBJ2-2,CASSGVNTGELFF,TGTGCCAGCAGCGGAGTAAACACCGGGGAGCTGTTTTTT
.,.,TRBV6-1,TRBJ1-3,CASSEDQLSGNTIYF,TGTGCCAGCAGTGAAGATCAACTCTCTGGAAACACCATATATTTT